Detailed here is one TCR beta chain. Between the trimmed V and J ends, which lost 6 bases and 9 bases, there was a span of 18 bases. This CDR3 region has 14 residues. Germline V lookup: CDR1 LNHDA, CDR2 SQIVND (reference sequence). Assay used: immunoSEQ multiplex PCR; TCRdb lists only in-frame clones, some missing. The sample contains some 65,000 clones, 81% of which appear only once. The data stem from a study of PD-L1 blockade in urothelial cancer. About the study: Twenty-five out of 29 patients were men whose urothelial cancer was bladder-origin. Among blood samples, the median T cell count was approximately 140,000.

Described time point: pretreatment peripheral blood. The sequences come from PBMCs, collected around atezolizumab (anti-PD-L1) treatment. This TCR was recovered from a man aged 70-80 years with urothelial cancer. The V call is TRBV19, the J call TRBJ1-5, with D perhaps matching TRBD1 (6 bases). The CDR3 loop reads CASSSQGRDAPQHF. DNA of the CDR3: TGTGCCAGTAGCTCACAGGGTCGCGATGCGCCCCAGCATTTT.